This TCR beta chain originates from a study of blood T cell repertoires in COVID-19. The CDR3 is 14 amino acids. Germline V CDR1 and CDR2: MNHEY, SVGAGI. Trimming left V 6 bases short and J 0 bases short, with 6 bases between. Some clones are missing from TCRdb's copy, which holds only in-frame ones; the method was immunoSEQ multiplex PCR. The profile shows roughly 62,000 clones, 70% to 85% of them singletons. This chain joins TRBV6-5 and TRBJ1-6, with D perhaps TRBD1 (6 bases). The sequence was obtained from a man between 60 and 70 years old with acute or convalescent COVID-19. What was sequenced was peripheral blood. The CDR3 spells CASRDSSYNSPLHF. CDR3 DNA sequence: TGTGCCAGCAGGGACAGCTCCTATAATTCACCCCTCCACTTT.